Listed below are T cell receptor beta chains from one sample, sequenced in a study of immune evolution from preneoplasia to lung adenocarcinoma. Clones were sequenced by immunoSEQ multiplex PCR, and TCRdb holds only the in-frame ones, with some missing. The sample has 4,000 or so clones, over 75% seen once. Sequencing was done on a sample of FFPE adjacent normal lung tissue. Every receptor here comes from a person aged 65-85 years with lung adenocarcinoma. Each CDR3 is given with its conserved first and last residue. A D gene is named only where the DNA matches it firmly. Clone size appears in some rows only: once, few, many, or a class for an expanded clone.

j_gene: TRBJ2-7
v_gene: TRBV15
abundance: -
d_gene: TRBD1
CDR3nt: TGTGCCACCAGCAGGGATACAGGGGGCGGCTACGAGCAGTACTTC
CDR3aa: CATSRDTGGGYEQYF

j_gene: TRBJ1-1
v_gene: TRBV11-2
abundance: -
d_gene: -
CDR3nt: TGTGCCAGCAGCTTTGGGGGGAACACTGAAGCTTTCTTT
CDR3aa: CASSFGGNTEAFF

j_gene: TRBJ1-5
v_gene: TRBV29-1
abundance: -
d_gene: -
CDR3nt: TGCAGCGTTGGGGGGGCCCACAATCAGCCCCAGCATTTT
CDR3aa: CSVGGAHNQPQHF

j_gene: TRBJ1-2
v_gene: TRBV28
abundance: -
d_gene: -
CDR3nt: TGTGCCAGCAGTAGAAGGGGCTTTCAGTTTGGCTACACCTTC
CDR3aa: CASSRRGFQFGYTF

j_gene: TRBJ2-1
v_gene: TRBV19
abundance: -
d_gene: -
CDR3nt: TGTGCCACCGCAGTAAACCTTGAGCAGTTCTTC
CDR3aa: CATAVNLEQFF

j_gene: TRBJ1-2
v_gene: TRBV4-2
abundance: -
d_gene: -
CDR3nt: TGTGCCAGCAGCCAAGGCAAGTCCTATGGCTACACCTTC
CDR3aa: CASSQGKSYGYTF

j_gene: TRBJ1-1
v_gene: TRBV7-9
abundance: -
d_gene: -
CDR3nt: TGTGCCAGCAGCTCTACAGGGCAGGGGGCTTTCTTT
CDR3aa: CASSSTGQGAFF

j_gene: TRBJ2-7
v_gene: TRBV7-2
abundance: -
d_gene: -
CDR3nt: TGTGCCAGCAGCTTAAGCCAGGCAGGGTACGAGCAGTACTTC
CDR3aa: CASSLSQAGYEQYF

j_gene: TRBJ2-7
v_gene: TRBV7-8
abundance: once
d_gene: TRBD1
CDR3nt: TGTGCCAGCAGCAGGGACAGGGTTTACGAGCAGTACTTC
CDR3aa: CASSRDRVYEQYF

j_gene: TRBJ1-3
v_gene: TRBV7-2
abundance: few
d_gene: -
CDR3nt: TGTGCCAGCAGCTTATTAACAGGGTACGGAAACACCATATATTTT
CDR3aa: CASSLLTGYGNTIYF

j_gene: TRBJ1-2
v_gene: TRBV18
abundance: -
d_gene: TRBD1
CDR3nt: TGTGCCAGCTCACCAACACAGGGGGACTATGGCTACACCTTC
CDR3aa: CASSPTQGDYGYTF

j_gene: TRBJ1-2
v_gene: TRBV5-4
abundance: -
d_gene: -
CDR3nt: TGTGCCAGCAGCCTCGGACCTAACTATGGCTACACCTTC
CDR3aa: CASSLGPNYGYTF

j_gene: TRBJ2-1
v_gene: TRBV11-2
abundance: -
d_gene: TRBD2
CDR3nt: TGTGCCAGCAGCCCCGTAGCGGGAGGGGGCAATGAGCAGTTCTTC
CDR3aa: CASSPVAGGGNEQFF

j_gene: TRBJ1-5
v_gene: TRBV7-2
abundance: few
d_gene: -
CDR3nt: TGTGCCAGCAGCCTCGGACCTAATCAGCCCCAGCATTTT
CDR3aa: CASSLGPNQPQHF

j_gene: TRBJ2-3
v_gene: TRBV9
abundance: -
d_gene: -
CDR3nt: TGTGCCAGCAGCCCACGCGACGGAGGGGGCACAGATACGCAGTATTTT
CDR3aa: CASSPRDGGGTDTQYF

j_gene: TRBJ2-7
v_gene: TRBV18
abundance: -
d_gene: -
CDR3nt: TGTGCCAGCTCTCGCGAGGTGTACGGGAGCTCCTACGAGCAGTACTTC
CDR3aa: CASSREVYGSSYEQYF

j_gene: TRBJ1-3
v_gene: TRBV5-4
abundance: once
d_gene: TRBD1
CDR3nt: TGTGCCAGCAGCTCTAGGACAGGCTCTGGAAACACCATATATTTT
CDR3aa: CASSSRTGSGNTIYF

j_gene: TRBJ2-7
v_gene: TRBV27
abundance: -
d_gene: TRBD2
CDR3nt: TGTGCCAGCAGAGCGGGACTAGGGCTTTTTACTTTCTCCTACGAGCAGTACTTC
CDR3aa: CASRAGLGLFTFSYEQYF

j_gene: TRBJ1-2
v_gene: TRBV2
abundance: -
d_gene: -
CDR3nt: TGTGCCAGCATCCCGGACGGAAACTATGGCTACACCTTC
CDR3aa: CASIPDGNYGYTF

j_gene: TRBJ1-2
v_gene: TRBV4-3
abundance: -
d_gene: -
CDR3nt: TGCGCCAGCAGCCAAGATCGGGAGTGGGGGTTGTATGGCTACACCTTC
CDR3aa: CASSQDREWGLYGYTF

j_gene: TRBJ2-7
v_gene: TRBV28
abundance: -
d_gene: -
CDR3nt: TGTGCCAGCAGCAGTGGTTTCTACGAGCAGTACTTC
CDR3aa: CASSSGFYEQYF

j_gene: TRBJ1-2
v_gene: TRBV30
abundance: -
d_gene: -
CDR3nt: TGTGCCTGGAGAGGAGAGGGAGGGTTACGCGGCTACACCTTC
CDR3aa: CAWRGEGGLRGYTF

j_gene: TRBJ2-1
v_gene: TRBV7-9
abundance: -
d_gene: -
CDR3nt: TGTGCCAGCAGCCCTGAGAATGAGCAGTTCTTC
CDR3aa: CASSPENEQFF

j_gene: TRBJ1-5
v_gene: TRBV27
abundance: -
d_gene: -
CDR3nt: TGTGCCAGCAGTTTATCGGTTTGGAATCAGCCCCAGCATTTT
CDR3aa: CASSLSVWNQPQHF

j_gene: TRBJ2-7
v_gene: TRBV6-1
abundance: -
d_gene: -
CDR3nt: TGTGCCAGCAGTGAAGGGGCAGGTTCACCCTACGAGCAGTACTTC
CDR3aa: CASSEGAGSPYEQYF

j_gene: TRBJ2-4
v_gene: TRBV19
abundance: -
d_gene: -
CDR3nt: TGTGCCACCTCCTTAACCTTAAACATTCAGTACTTC
CDR3aa: CATSLTLNIQYF